These 13 T cell receptor beta chains were all obtained from the same sample, sequenced in a study of shared clonotypes between healthy human individuals. TCRdb's copy holds only in-frame clones and misses some; the assay was immunoSEQ multiplex PCR. The sample gives around 2,000,000 clones, 85% to 95% of which show up once; approximately 0.13% is in the top ten. Sequencing used naive CD4+ T cells sorted from blood. As for subset: CD45RA+ positively selected. Receptors were obtained from a man between 18 and 35 years old in good health.

The rearrangement joins TRBV7-9 to TRBJ2-3; the D gene could be TRBD1 or TRBD2 (5 bases each). Germline V gene lookup returns CDR1 SEHNR and CDR2 FQNEAQ (reference sequence). CDR3 length equals 17 residues. The V gene lost 5 bases and the J gene lost 4 bases, with 22 bases spanning the gap. This CDR3 is CASSRRGDPKGPDTQYF. CDR3 bases: TGTGCCAGCAGCAGACGTGGGGACCCCAAGGGCCCAGATACGCAGTATTTT.

The chain links TRBV9 to TRBJ2-7; D may correspond to TRBD1 or TRBD2 (5 bases each). Deletions cut 4 bases from V and 0 bases from J, with 14 bases between. This CDR3 region has 15 residues. CDR1 is SGDLS, CDR2 YYNGEE, per germline. DNA of the CDR3: TGTGCCAGCAGCTTGGCCGGGGACCACTCCTACGAGCAGTACTTC. This encodes CASSLAGDHSYEQYF. The whole variable domain, filled in from reference TRBV9 and TRBJ2-7, reads DSGVTQTPKHLITATGQRVTLRCSPRSGDLSVYWYQQSLDQGLQFLIQYYNGEERAKGNILERFSAQQFPDLHSELNLSSLELGDSALYFCASSLAGDHSYEQYFGPGTRLTVT.

The chain is built from TRBV2 and TRBJ2-1; 11 positions match TRBD1. This CDR3 is 13 amino acids long. Germline CDR1 is SNHLY and CDR2 is FYNNEI. V was clipped by 8 bases and J by 7 bases; unmatched bases: 4. The CDR3 region has the DNA TGTGCCAGCTGCCGGGACAGGGGGAATGAGCAGTTCTTC. This gives the protein CASCRDRGNEQFF.

A remark on this clone: The sample holds other DNA sequences that translate to the same CDR3. The chain recombines TRBV11-2 with TRBJ2-7; unclear D gene. The CDR3 runs to 13 residues. Between the trimmed V and J ends, which lost 1 base and 3 bases, there was a span of 7 bases. Germline V lookup: CDR1 SGHAT, CDR2 FQNNGV. The CDR3 DNA sequence: TGTGCCAGCAGCTTAGGACGCCTCTACGAGCAGTACTTC. This gives the protein CASSLGRLYEQYF. The full variable domain, in which reference TRBV11-2 and TRBJ2-7 provide the parts outside the CDR3, is EAGVAQSPRYKIIEKRQSVAFWCNPISGHATLYWYQQILGQGPKLLIQFQNNGVVDDSQLPKDRFSAERLKGVDSTLKIQPAKLEDSAVYLCASSLGRLYEQYFGPGTRLTVT.

CDR3 nucleotide sequence: TGTGCCACCAGCAGAGGAATCTCGACAGATACGCAGTATTTT. Protein: CATSRGISTDTQYF. The chain recombines TRBV15 with TRBJ2-3, with D unresolved. There are 14 residues in the CDR3. CDR1 and CDR2 from the germline V gene are LNHNV and YYDKDF (reference sequence). The V gene lost 1 base and the J gene lost 3 bases, with 8 bases spanning the gap. Complete variable domain (other parts from reference TRBV15 and TRBJ2-3): DAMVIQNPRYQVTQFGKPVTLSCSQTLNHNVMYWYQQKSSQAPKLLFHYYDKDFNNEADTPDNFQSRRPNTSFCFLDIRSPGLGDTAMYLCATSRGISTDTQYFGPGTRLTVL.

About this clone: Other DNA sequences in this specimen translate into the identical CDR3. The V and J genes are TRBV6-5 and TRBJ2-5, with D uncertain. This CDR3 spans 12 amino acids. Germline CDR1 is MNHEY and CDR2 is SVGAGI. V was pared by 5 bases and J by 2 bases, with 6 bases between. This chain's CDR3 is CASSRYQETQYF. The CDR3 DNA is TGTGCCAGCAGTCGTTATCAAGAGACCCAGTACTTC.

The rearrangement uses TRBV7-2 and TRBJ2-1; TRBD2 is a possible D gene (7 bases). In germline, CDR1 is SGHTA, CDR2 FQGNSA. This CDR3 is 16 amino acids long. V lost 7 bases and J 10 bases, leaving 26 bases between the germline ends. For the CDR3, the DNA is TGTGCCAGCACCCGGGGGGCCCCATGGGACCCCGAGGAGCAGTTCTTC. Translation: CASTRGAPWDPEEQFF.

The chain employs TRBV6-5 and TRBJ1-1, with D unclear. The V gene lost 0 bases and the J gene lost 1 base, with 6 bases spanning the gap. Germline loops: CDR1 MNHEY, CDR2 SVGAGI. The CDR3 is 14 residues long. The CDR3 sequence is CASSYSYKNTEAFF. As DNA, the CDR3 is TGTGCCAGCAGTTACTCCTATAAGAACACTGAAGCTTTCTTT.

This clone was seen just once. The J gene is TRBJ1-4, the V gene TRBV4-3, with a tentative D call TRBD1 (5 bases). CDR3 size: 17 residues. CDR1 is LGHNA, CDR2 YSLEER, per germline. V lost 0 bases, J lost 0 bases, and 11 bases lay in between. The CDR3 reads CASSQDDRPSTNEKLFF. The CDR3 coding sequence is TGCGCCAGCAGCCAAGATGACAGACCTTCAACTAATGAAAAACTGTTTTTT.

This chain links TRBV30 with TRBJ1-4; no clear D. The CDR3 is 14 amino acids. Trimming took off 0 bases at V and 2 bases at J, with 7 bases between the two ends. Germline V lookup: CDR1 GTSNPN, CDR2 SVGIG (reference sequence). The CDR3 DNA reads TGTGCCTGGAGTGTACTGGGGACTAATGAAAAACTGTTTTTT. Residues: CAWSVLGTNEKLFF.

J is TRBJ2-7 and V is TRBV19; D could derive from TRBD1 or TRBD2 (5 bases each). V lost 3 bases and J 6 bases, leaving 21 bases between the germline ends. The germline CDR1 and CDR2 sequences are LNHDA and SQIVND (reference sequence). This CDR3 has 16 residues. The CDR3 reads CASSMPGRSSLGEQYF. In DNA form, the CDR3 reads TGTGCCAGTAGTATGCCGGGACGAAGCTCCTTGGGCGAGCAGTACTTC.

The V and J genes are TRBV18 and TRBJ2-2; D might be TRBD2 (5 bases). In germline, CDR1 is KGHSH, CDR2 LQKENI. This CDR3 has 15 residues. Trimming took off 5 bases at V and 0 bases at J, with 10 bases between the two ends. The CDR3 nucleotides read TGTGCCAGCTCAAAACGGGATCCGAACACCGGGGAGCTGTTTTTT. It yields the protein CASSKRDPNTGELFF. Drawing the rest from reference TRBV18 and TRBJ2-2, the complete variable domain is NAGVMQNPRHLVRRRGQEARLRCSPMKGHSHVYWYRQLPEEGLKFMVYLQKENIIDESGMPKERFSAEFPKEGPSILRIQQVVRGDSAAYFCASSKRDPNTGELFFGEGSRLTVL.

This sequence joins TRBV2 and TRBJ2-7; the D is unclear. Trimming took off 1 base at V and 0 bases at J, with 10 bases between the two ends. Germline V lookup: CDR1 SNHLY, CDR2 FYNNEI. The CDR3 is 15 residues long. In nucleotides, the CDR3 is TGTGCCAGCAGTGAAGGGGCCACAGCCTCCTACGAGCAGTACTTC. Translated: CASSEGATASYEQYF.